A selection of T cell receptor beta chains follows, all from one sample in a study of cytomegalovirus exposure and HLA in healthy donors. Using immunoSEQ multiplex PCR, the repertoire was profiled, and TCRdb retains in-frame clones only, with some absent. The table has 120,000 or so clones, around 79% seen once; the top ten hold 1.3%. The sample taken for sequencing was PBMCs. The source is a woman under 40 in good health and CMV-seronegative. The CDR3 runs from the conserved cysteine through the conserved F or W. The order of the fields is J gene, D gene, clone size, V gene, CDR3 protein, CDR3 DNA. The D gene is left open where the match is weak. Size tells how often a clone was seen (once, few, many) or the class of an expanded clone, and some rows leave it out.

TRBJ1-1 . . TRBV7-2 CASSLLRAEAFF TGTGCCAGCAGCTTACTGCGGGCTGAAGCTTTCTTT
TRBJ1-1 TRBD1 . TRBV13 CASSLTLSGQGAVGVRHTEAFF TGTGCCAGCAGCTTAACCTTGTCCGGACAGGGAGCCGTGGGGGTGCGCCACACTGAAGCTTTCTTT
TRBJ1-4 TRBD1 few TRBV4-1 CASSQVGQGREKLFF TGCGCCAGCAGCCAGGTGGGACAGGGGAGGGAAAAACTGTTTTTT
TRBJ2-5 TRBD2 few TRBV28 CASSLGLAGARETQYF TGTGCCAGCAGTCTAGGACTAGCGGGAGCTCGGGAGACCCAGTACTTC
TRBJ1-1 . . TRBV7-8 CASSYHRGPVNTEAFF TGTGCCAGCAGCTACCATCGTGGGCCGGTGAACACTGAAGCTTTCTTT
TRBJ2-7 . . TRBV4-3 CASSQGNTTYYEQYF TGCGCCAGCAGCCAAGGAAATACTACGTACTACGAGCAGTACTTC
TRBJ1-1 TRBD1 few TRBV4-2 CASSPAGGMNTEAFF TGTGCCAGCAGCCCAGCAGGGGGCATGAACACTGAAGCTTTCTTT
TRBJ1-1 TRBD1 . TRBV14 CASSQEYQDREF TGTGCCAGCAGCCAAGAATATCAGGACAGGGAATTT
TRBJ1-1 . . TRBV6-5 CASSYNRVGTEAFF TGTGCCAGCAGTTATAACAGGGTCGGCACTGAAGCTTTCTTT
TRBJ2-7 . . TRBV27 CASSNRQAISYEQYF TGTGCCAGCAGTAACCGACAGGCCATATCCTACGAGCAGTACTTC
TRBJ1-1 . few TRBV28 CASKGWAEAFF TGTGCCAGCAAGGGGTGGGCTGAAGCTTTCTTT
TRBJ2-5 TRBD2 . TRBV11-1 CASSFGRGGETQYF TGTGCCAGCAGCTTCGGTCGGGGGGGAGAGACCCAGTACTTC
TRBJ1-3 . . TRBV9 CASSAGISGNTIYF TGTGCCAGCAGCGCGGGGATTTCTGGAAACACCATATATTTT
TRBJ1-4 TRBD1 few TRBV5-8 CASRLGQGLQATNEKLFF TGTGCCAGCAGGTTAGGACAGGGACTCCAAGCAACTAATGAAAAACTGTTTTTT
TRBJ2-3 . once TRBV4-2 CASSQGLAGRTDTQYF TGTGCCAGCAGCCAGGGGTTGGCGGGACGCACAGATACGCAGTATTTT
TRBJ2-3 . . TRBV28 CASSPPGGRGYTQYF TGTGCCAGCAGCCCCCCGGGGGGCAGAGGTTATACGCAGTATTTT
TRBJ1-2 TRBD1 . TRBV2 CASRRFERGLGYTF TGTGCCAGCCGTCGGTTTGAGAGGGGGCTAGGCTACACCTTC
TRBJ2-2 . . TRBV28 CASSLNTGELFF TGTGCCAGCAGCTTGAACACCGGGGAGCTGTTTTTT
TRBJ1-5 TRBD1 . TRBV7-9 CASSSGTANQPQHF TGTGCCAGCAGCTCCGGGACAGCGAATCAGCCCCAGCATTTT
TRBJ2-2 . . TRBV28 CASSLEREGANTGELFF TGTGCCAGCAGTTTGGAACGGGAAGGAGCGAACACCGGGGAGCTGTTTTTT
TRBJ2-3 . . TRBV28 CASSFFRADTQYF TGTGCCAGCAGTTTTTTCAGGGCAGATACGCAGTATTTT
TRBJ2-3 TRBD2 few TRBV27 CASSPSKGASGGLSTDTQYF TGTGCCAGCAGTCCATCGAAGGGGGCTAGCGGGGGCCTAAGCACAGATACGCAGTATTTT
TRBJ2-7 . . TRBV18 CASSLKTGSYEQYF TGTGCCAGCTCACTCAAAACAGGGTCCTACGAGCAGTACTTC
TRBJ1-3 . . TRBV2 CASSEGHLSGNTIYF TGTGCCAGCAGTGAAGGACACTTATCTGGAAACACCATATATTTT
TRBJ2-2 . few TRBV6-5 CASSYSPRHRGGELFF TGTGCCAGCAGTTACTCGCCCAGGCACCGGGGCGGGGAGCTGTTTTTT
TRBJ2-3 TRBD2 . TRBV5-4 CASSPQNRLAGGLNTQYF TGTGCCAGCAGCCCCCAAAATCGACTAGCGGGGGGTCTAAATACGCAGTATTTT
TRBJ2-2 . few TRBV2 CASRGTRNTGELFF TGTGCCAGCAGGGGGACAAGAAACACCGGGGAGCTGTTTTTT